The TCR beta chain described here comes from a study of shared clonotypes between healthy human individuals. The CDR3 contains 14 residues. Trimming left V 0 bases short and J 3 bases short, with 9 bases between. Per the germline V gene, CDR1 is GTSNPN and CDR2 is SVGIG (reference sequence). Libraries were prepared by immunoSEQ multiplex PCR; TCRdb keeps only in-frame clonotypes and omits some of them. The sample has approximately 460,000 clones; around 77% are singletons. Every one of the donors was a Caucasian adult that lived in Nashville, Tennessee. This TCR came from a woman aged 35 to 49 in good health. Some clones in this sample may be carry-over from other donors' samples. This sequence joins TRBV30 and TRBJ1-5; D unclear. The sequenced sample consisted of PBMCs. The CDR3 loop reads CAWSVEGHNQPQHF. Written as DNA, the CDR3 is TGTGCCTGGAGTGTAGAGGGCCACAATCAGCCCCAGCATTTT.